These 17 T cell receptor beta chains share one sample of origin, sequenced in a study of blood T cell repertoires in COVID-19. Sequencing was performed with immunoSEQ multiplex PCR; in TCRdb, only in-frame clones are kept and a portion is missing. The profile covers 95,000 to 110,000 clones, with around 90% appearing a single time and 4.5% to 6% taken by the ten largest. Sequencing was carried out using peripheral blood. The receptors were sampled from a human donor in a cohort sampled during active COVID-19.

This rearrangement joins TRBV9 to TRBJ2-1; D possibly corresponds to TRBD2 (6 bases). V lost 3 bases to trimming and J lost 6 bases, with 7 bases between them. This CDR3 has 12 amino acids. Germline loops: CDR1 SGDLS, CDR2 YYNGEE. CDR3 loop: CASSDGGNEQFF. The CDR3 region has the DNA TGTGCCAGCAGCGACGGGGGCAATGAGCAGTTCTTC.

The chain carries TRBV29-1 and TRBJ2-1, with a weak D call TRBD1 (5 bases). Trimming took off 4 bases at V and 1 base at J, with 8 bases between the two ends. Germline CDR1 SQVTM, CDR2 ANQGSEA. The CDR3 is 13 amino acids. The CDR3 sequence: CSVGRTSYNEQFF. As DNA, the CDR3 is TGCAGCGTTGGCAGGACATCCTACAATGAGCAGTTCTTC.

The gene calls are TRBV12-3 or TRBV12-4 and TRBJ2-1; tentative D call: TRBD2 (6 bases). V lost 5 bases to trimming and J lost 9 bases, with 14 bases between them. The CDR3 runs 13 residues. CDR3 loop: CASSTTLGGEQFF. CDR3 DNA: TGTGCCAGCAGTACGACCCTCGGGGGTGAGCAGTTCTTC.

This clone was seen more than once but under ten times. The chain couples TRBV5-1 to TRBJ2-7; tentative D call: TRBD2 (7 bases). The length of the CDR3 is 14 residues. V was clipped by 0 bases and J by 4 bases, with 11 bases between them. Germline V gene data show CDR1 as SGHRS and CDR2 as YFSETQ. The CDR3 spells CASSLAGGRYEQYF. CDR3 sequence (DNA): TGCGCCAGCAGCTTGGCGGGGGGCAGGTACGAGCAGTACTTC.

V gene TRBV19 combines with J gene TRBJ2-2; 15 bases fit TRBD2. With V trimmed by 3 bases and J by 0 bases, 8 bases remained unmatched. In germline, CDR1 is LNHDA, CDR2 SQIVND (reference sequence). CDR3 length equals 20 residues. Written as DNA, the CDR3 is TGTGCCAGTAGTATCACCGGGACTAGCGGGAGGCCCGCGAACACCGGGGAGCTGTTTTTT. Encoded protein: CASSITGTSGRPANTGELFF.

CDR3 loop: CAISGGSQYGYTF. CDR3 sequence (DNA): TGTGCCATCAGTGGGGGCAGCCAGTATGGCTACACCTTC. The chain links TRBV10-3 to TRBJ1-2; the D gene is possibly TRBD1 (5 bases). Germline assignment: CDR1 ENHRY and CDR2 SYGVKD. V was clipped by 4 bases and J by 5 bases, with 11 bases between them. The CDR3 length is 13 residues.

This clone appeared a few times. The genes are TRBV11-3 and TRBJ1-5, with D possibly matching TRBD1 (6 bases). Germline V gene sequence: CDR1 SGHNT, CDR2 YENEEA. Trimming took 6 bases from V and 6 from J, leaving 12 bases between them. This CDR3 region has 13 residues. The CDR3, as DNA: TGTGCCAGCAGTTCAGGGGTTGGTCAGCCCCAGCATTTT. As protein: CASSSGVGQPQHF. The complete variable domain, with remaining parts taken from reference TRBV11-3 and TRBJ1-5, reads EAGVVQSPRYKIIEKKQPVAFWCNPISGHNTLYWYLQNLGQGPELLIRYENEEAVDDSQLPKDRFSAERLKGVDSTLKIQPAELGDSAVYLCASSSGVGQPQHFGDGTRLSIL.

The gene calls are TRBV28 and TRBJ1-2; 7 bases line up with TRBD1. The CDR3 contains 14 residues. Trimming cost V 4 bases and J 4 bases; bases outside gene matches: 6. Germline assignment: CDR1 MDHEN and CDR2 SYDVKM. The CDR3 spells CASSSHRGTYGYTF. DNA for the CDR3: TGTGCCAGCAGTTCCCACAGGGGAACCTATGGCTACACCTTC.

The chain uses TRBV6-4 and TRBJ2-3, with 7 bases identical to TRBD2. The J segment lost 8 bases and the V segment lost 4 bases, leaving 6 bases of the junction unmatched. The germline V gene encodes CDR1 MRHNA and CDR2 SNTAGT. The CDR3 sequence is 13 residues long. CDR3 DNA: TGTGCCAGCAGTGGGCCTCCGGGGGGTACGCAGTATTTT. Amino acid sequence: CASSGPPGGTQYF.

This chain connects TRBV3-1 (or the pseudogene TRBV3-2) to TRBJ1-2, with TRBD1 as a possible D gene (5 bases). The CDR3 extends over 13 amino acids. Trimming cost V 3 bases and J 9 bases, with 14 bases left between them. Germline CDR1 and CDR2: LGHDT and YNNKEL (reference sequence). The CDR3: CASSQTASESYTF. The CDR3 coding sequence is TGTGCCAGCAGCCAGACAGCATCCGAGAGCTACACCTTC.

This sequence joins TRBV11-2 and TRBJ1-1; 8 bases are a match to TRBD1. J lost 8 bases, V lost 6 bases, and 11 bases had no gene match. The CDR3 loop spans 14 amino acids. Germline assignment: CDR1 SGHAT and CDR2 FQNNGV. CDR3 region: CASSRGQGAFEAFF. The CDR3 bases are TGTGCCAGCAGTCGGGGGCAGGGGGCATTCGAAGCTTTCTTT.

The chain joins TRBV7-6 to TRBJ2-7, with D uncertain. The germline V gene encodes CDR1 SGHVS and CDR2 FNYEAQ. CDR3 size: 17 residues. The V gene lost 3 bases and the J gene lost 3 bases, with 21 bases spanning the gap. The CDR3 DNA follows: TGTGCCAGCAGCTTCCTAGATAGCCGGTCTGGAAACTACGAGCAGTACTTC. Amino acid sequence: CASSFLDSRSGNYEQYF.

The CDR3 sequence: CASSSGGSSYNEQFF. CDR3 DNA: TGTGCCAGCAGCTCGGGGGGGAGCTCCTACAATGAGCAGTTCTTC. This rearrangement joins TRBV7-9 to TRBJ2-1, with 8 bases lining up with TRBD2. The CDR3 extends over 15 amino acids. With V trimmed by 4 bases and J by 0 bases, 2 bases remained unmatched. Germline V gene sequence: CDR1 SEHNR, CDR2 FQNEAQ (reference sequence).

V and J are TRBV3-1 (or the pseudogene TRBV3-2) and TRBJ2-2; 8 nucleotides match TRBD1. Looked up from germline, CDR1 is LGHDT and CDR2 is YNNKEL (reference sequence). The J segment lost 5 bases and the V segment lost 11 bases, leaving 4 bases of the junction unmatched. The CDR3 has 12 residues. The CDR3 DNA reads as TGTGCCGGACAGGGTCGGACCGGGGAGCTGTTTTTT. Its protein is CAGQGRTGELFF.

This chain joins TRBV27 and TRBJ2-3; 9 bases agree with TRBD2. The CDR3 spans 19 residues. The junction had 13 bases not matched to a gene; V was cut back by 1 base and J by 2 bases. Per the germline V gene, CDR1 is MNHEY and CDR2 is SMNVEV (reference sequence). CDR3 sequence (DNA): TGTGCCAGCAGTTTATTAAGGAAGGCTAGCGGGATCAACACAGATACGCAGTATTTT. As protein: CASSLLRKASGINTDTQYF.

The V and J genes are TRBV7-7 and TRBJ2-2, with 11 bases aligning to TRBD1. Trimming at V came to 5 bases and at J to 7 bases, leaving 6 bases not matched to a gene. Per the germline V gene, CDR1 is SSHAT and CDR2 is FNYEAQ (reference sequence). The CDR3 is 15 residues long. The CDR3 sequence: CASSPRTGGGGELFF. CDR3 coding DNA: TGTGCCAGCAGCCCGAGGACAGGGGGCGGCGGGGAGCTGTTTTTT. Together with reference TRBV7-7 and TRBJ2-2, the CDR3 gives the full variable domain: GAGVSQSPRYKVTKRGQDVTLRCDPISSHATLYWYQQALGQGPEFLTYFNYEAQPDKSGLPSDRFSAERPEGSISTLTIQRTEQRDSAMYRCASSPRTGGGGELFFGEGSRLTVL.

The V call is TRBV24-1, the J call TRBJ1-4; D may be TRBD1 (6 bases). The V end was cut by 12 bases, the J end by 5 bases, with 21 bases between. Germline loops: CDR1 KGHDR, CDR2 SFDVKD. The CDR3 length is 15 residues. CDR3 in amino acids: CAATGGAGVNEKLFF. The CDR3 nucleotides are TGTGCCGCGACCGGGGGCGCGGGAGTGAATGAAAAACTGTTTTTT.